This T cell receptor (beta chain) was identified in a study of beta chain features in type 1 diabetes. cDNA synthesis used the whole RNA isolate, giving expressed TCRB sequences. Sequenced by immunoSEQ multiplex PCR; TCRdb stores in-frame clones only, minus some. This table holds some 240,000 clones, approximately 11% found once. At least ten counts were recorded for this clone. Germline V gives CDR1 KGHSH, CDR2 LQKENI. The CDR3 is made up of 14 amino acids. The trim removed 6 bases at V and 5 bases at J, leaving 9 bases unmatched. About 120 mL of blood, on average, came from one heparinised draw per donor. CD45RO/CCR7/CD25/CD127/CD95/CD27 sorting isolated CD4+ naive, central memory, regulatory and stem cell-like memory cells.

This TCR was sampled from a man between 18 and 29 years old in good health. The rearrangement links TRBV18 to TRBJ2-5, with TRBD2 matching over 7 bases. Sample: central memory CD4+ T cells from blood. DNA of the CDR3: TGTGCCAGCTCCCCCCGGACTAGGGCGGAGACCCAGTACTTC. Translated: CASSPRTRAETQYF. The variable domain in full, completed from reference TRBV18 and TRBJ2-5, reads NAGVMQNPRHLVRRRGQEARLRCSPMKGHSHVYWYRQLPEEGLKFMVYLQKENIIDESGMPKERFSAEFPKEGPSILRIQQVVRGDSAAYFCASSPRTRAETQYFGPGTRLLVL.